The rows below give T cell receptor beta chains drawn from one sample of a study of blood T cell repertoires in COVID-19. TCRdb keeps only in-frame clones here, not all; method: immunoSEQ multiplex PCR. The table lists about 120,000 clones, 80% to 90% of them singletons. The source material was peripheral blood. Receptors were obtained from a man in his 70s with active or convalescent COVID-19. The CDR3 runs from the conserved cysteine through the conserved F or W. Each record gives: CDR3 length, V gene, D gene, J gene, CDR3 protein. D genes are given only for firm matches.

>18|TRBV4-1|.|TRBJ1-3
CASSHSPQQSWTGNTIYF
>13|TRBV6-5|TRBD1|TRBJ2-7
CASRTGTVYEQYF
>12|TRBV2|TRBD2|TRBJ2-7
CASRGTNYEQYF
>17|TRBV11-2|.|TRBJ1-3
CASSLDPRAVSGNTIYF
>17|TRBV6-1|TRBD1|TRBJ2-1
CASSVSLGGLGHNEQFF
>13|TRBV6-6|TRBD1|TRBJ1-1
CAGKQGAGTEAFF
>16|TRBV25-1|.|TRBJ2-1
CASSELNMWASNEQFF
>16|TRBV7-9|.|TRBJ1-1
CASSPFFLGGRAEAFF
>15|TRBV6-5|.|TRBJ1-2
CASRTREGGTYGYTF
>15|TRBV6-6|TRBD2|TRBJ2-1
CASSYAGEAYNEQFF
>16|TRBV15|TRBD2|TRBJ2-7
CATSGQGTSGSSEQYF
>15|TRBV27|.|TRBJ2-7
CASSFRQESSYEQYF
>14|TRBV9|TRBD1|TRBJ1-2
CASSVGTGNYGYTF
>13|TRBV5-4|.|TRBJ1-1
CASSGRENTEAFF
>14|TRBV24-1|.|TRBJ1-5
CATSVGQENQPQHF
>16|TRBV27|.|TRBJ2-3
CASSALGGLRTDTQYF
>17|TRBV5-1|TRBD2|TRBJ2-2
CASSPGLAGGITGELFF
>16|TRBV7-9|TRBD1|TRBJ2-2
CASSLGDRMNTGELFF
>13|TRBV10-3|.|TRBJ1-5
CAISESRLEPQHF
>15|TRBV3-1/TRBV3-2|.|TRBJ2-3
CASSQFTGQPDTQYF
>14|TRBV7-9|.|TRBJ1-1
CASSLDVGSAEAFF
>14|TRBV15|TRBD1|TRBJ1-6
CATSRGTGVSPLHF
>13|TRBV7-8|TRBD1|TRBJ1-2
CASSPDRDYGYTF
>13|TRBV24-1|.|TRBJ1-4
CATSEEGSEKLFF
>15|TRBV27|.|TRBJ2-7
CASSLSADRPYEQYF
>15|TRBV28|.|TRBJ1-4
CASTSLGTPNEKLFF
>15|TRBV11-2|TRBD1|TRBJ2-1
CASSQTGSAYNEQFF
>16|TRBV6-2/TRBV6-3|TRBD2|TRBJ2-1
CASSYPGSGSNNEQFF
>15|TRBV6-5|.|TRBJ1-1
CASRGAGAGDTEAFF
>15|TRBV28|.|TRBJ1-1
CASTLVGRVGTEAFF
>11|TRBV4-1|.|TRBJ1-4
CASSQGQGKFF
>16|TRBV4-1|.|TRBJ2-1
CASSQDVGLNYNEQFF
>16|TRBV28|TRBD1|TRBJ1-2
CASSGPHRGSHYGYTF
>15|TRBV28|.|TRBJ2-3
CASSFTLSGSDTQYF
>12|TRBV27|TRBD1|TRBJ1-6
CASSDRVSPLHF
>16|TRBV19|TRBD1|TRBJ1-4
CASSLGQATSNEKLFF